This T cell receptor (beta chain) was retrieved from a study of blood T cell repertoires in COVID-19. Data came from immunoSEQ multiplex PCR; TCRdb stores just in-frame clones and leaves some out. The top ten hold approximately 10% of the sample, which has about 180,000 clones, around 80% seen once. J lost 10 bases, V lost 4 bases, and 18 bases had no gene match. CDR3 length: 18 residues. Looked up from germline, CDR1 is SNHLY and CDR2 is FYNNEI. This TCR came from a woman of 80 years or more with COVID-19, enrolled during active disease. Specimen: peripheral blood. The V gene is TRBV2, the J gene TRBJ2-1; TRBD2 aligns across 11 bases. The CDR3, as DNA: TGTGCCAGCAGTGGCAGAGGGCTAGCGGGAGGTTTTACAAAGGAGCAGTTCTTC. Its translation is CASSGRGLAGGFTKEQFF.